The T cell receptor beta chain described here comes from a study of early T cells in non-severe SARS-CoV-2 infection (TCRdb year 2021). Regarding the research as a whole: Because TCR sequencing was done on bulk RNA from unsorted whole blood, the alpha and beta chains could not be paired. Overall study results and their limits: VDJdb matching was skewed toward anti-spike CD8 responses and likely underestimated virus-specific expansions by missing private and CD4 specificities.

The cysteine opens and the phenylalanine closes a CDR3 of 17 amino acids. The DNA shown is the 51-base CDR3, in frame from base 1. V loses 2 bases of germline sequence and J loses 1 base, and the interval between the two ends is 17 bases. Taken from the germline V gene, the CDR1 and CDR2 loops are MNHEY and SVGAGI. The study was a case-control design nested within a healthcare worker cohort in London, UK, with weekly nasopharyngeal swab PCR tests and blood sampling. Healthcare workers were recruited during the week of the UK lockdown, between 23 and 31 March 2020, and followed weekly for up to about 15 weeks. The method was 5' RACE. Instrument on record: NextSeq 500. Unique molecular identifiers were attached to individual cDNA molecules in the TCR library protocol so that sequencing error and PCR bias could be corrected. Both TCR alpha and beta chains were sequenced, and tight co-correlation was observed between alpha and beta sequence abundances in each sample. Per the original workflow: Decombinator V4 was used to perform V gene, J gene and CDR3 annotation of TCR sequences. TCRs were defined as expanded if a significant change between any two time points was detected under a Poisson model with p below 0.0001. Abundances of TCRs were expressed as counts per million after normalisation to the total number of TCRs sequenced in each sample. TRAV1-2 paired with TRAJ12, TRAJ20 or TRAJ33 defined MAIT TCRs, while TRAV10 paired with TRAJ18 defined iNKT TCRs. A search of VDJdb, accessed on 1 November 2021, was run for TCRs annotated to CMV, EBV and SARS-CoV-2, with TCRs annotated for multiple antigens excluded. Clones were called with MiXCR by TCRdb after fastp trimmed the public reads at Q25, and only in-frame beta chains were retained. Rows are combined by CDR3 protein, so each entry shows the most common genes and DNA. None of the V and J calls come from the authors' own analysis; TCRdb made them. Present in this sample are 50,000 to 65,000 distinct CDR3 sequences, about 11% of which were seen just once. The top ten clones comprise about 2.8% of the sample.

This clonotype was picked up many times. Its binding antigen is unknown. Nothing much larger sits one base from this clone, and base qualities are not available. The starting material was whole blood, obtained at baseline. The TCR sequence derives from an adult who was a healthcare worker with PCR-confirmed SARS-CoV-2 infection or an uninfected control (not recorded which). The chain links TRBV6-5 with TRBJ1-1; a confident D gene designation cannot be given. CDR3 loop: CASSYGSPGRRNTEAFF. At the DNA level, the sequence is TGTGCCAGCAGTTACGGGTCCCCCGGGCGTAGGAACACTGAAGCTTTCTTT.